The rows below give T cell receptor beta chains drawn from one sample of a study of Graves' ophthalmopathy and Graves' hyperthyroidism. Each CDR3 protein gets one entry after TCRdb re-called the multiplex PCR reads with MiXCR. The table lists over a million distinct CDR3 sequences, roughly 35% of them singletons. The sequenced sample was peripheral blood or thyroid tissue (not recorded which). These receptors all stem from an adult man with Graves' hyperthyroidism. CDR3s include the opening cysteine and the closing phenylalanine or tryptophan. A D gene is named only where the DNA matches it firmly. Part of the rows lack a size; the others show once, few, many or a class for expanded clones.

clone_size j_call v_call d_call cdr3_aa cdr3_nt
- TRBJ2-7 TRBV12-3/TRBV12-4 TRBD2 CASSLGGVEQHF TGTGCCAGCAGTTTGGGGGGGGTCGAGCAGCACTTC
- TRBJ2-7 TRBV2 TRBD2 CASSSLAVSSYEQYF TGTGCCAGCAGTTCCCTAGCGGTGAGCTCCTACGAGCAGTACTTC
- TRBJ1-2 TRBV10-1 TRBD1 CASSRDRPELNYGYTF TGCGCCAGCAGTCGGGACAGGCCAGAACTCAACTATGGCTACACCTTC
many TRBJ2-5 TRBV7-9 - CASSLEHNQETQYF TGTGCCAGCAGCTTAGAACACAACCAAGAGACCCAGTACTTC
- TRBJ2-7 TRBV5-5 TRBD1 CASSPARQGGYEQYF TGTGCCAGCAGCCCCGCCCGACAGGGCGGGTACGAGCAGTACTTC
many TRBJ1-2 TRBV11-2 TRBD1 CASSQAGTELYGYTF TGTGCCAGCAGCCAAGCAGGGACAGAACTATATGGCTACACCTTC
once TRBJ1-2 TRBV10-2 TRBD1 CASSQDYAGTDNYGYTF TGCGCCAGCAGCCAAGATTACGCGGGGACAGATAACTATGGCTACACCTTC
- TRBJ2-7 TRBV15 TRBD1 CATSGRDRAYEQYF TGTGCCACCAGCGGCAGGGACAGAGCCTACGAGCAGTACTTC
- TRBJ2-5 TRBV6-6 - CASSYSLEWIRRETQYF TGTGCCAGCAGTTACTCCCTGGAATGGATCCGGAGAGAGACCCAGTACTTC
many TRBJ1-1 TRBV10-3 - CAISERYTEAFF TGTGCCATCAGTGAAAGGTACACTGAAGCTTTCTTT
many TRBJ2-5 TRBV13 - CASSLTGWGETQYF TGTGCCAGCAGCTTAACCGGTTGGGGGGAGACCCAGTACTTC
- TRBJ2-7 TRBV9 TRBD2 CASSVGLAGLHEQYF TGTGCCAGCAGCGTAGGGCTAGCGGGGTTACACGAGCAGTACTTC
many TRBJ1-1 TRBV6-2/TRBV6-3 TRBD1 CASTPADRVATEAFF TGTGCCAGCACCCCAGCAGACAGGGTGGCCACTGAAGCTTTCTTT
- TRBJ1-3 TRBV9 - CASSPGLAGRNTIYF TGTGCCAGCAGCCCGGGACTAGCGGGGCGAAACACCATATATTTT
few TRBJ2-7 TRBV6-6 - CASSFLQGLYEQYF TGTGCCAGCAGTTTTTTGCAGGGCCTCTACGAGCAGTACTTC
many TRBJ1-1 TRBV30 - CAWIPTLTEAFF TGTGCCTGGATCCCGACACTTACTGAAGCTTTCTTT
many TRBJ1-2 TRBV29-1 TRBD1 CSVAIPDRANYGYTF TGCAGCGTCGCGATCCCGGACAGGGCTAACTATGGCTACACCTTC
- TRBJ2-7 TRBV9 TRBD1 CASSVLASGQGASYEQYF TGTGCCAGCAGCGTGCTAGCTAGCGGACAGGGGGCATCCTACGAGCAGTACTTC
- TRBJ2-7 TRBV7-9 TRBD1 CASSMTGTGTYEQYF TGTGCCAGCAGCATGACCGGGACAGGGACATACGAGCAGTACTTC
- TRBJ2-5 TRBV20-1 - CSASKSSQETQYF TGCAGTGCCAGCAAGAGCAGCCAAGAGACCCAGTACTTC
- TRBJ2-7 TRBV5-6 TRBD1 CASRPGQALPYEQYF TGTGCCAGCCGCCCCGGACAGGCACTCCCCTACGAGCAGTACTTC
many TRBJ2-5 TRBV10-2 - CASSEVVASARETQYF TGCGCCAGCAGTGAGGTCGTTGCTAGCGCGAGAGAGACCCAGTACTTC
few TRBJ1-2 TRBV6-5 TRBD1 CASSYLGFMGTAYGYTF TGTGCCAGCAGTTACTTGGGGTTCATGGGGACAGCCTATGGCTACACCTTC
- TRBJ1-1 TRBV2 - CAGLNTEAFF TGTGCCGGGTTGAACACTGAAGCTTTCTTT
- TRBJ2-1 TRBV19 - CASSTQQQGAEQFF TGTGCCAGTAGCACCCAGCAACAGGGCGCGGAGCAGTTCTTC
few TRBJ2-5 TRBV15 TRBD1 CATSRDRQGTQYF TGTGCCACCAGCAGAGACCGACAGGGGACACAGTACTTC
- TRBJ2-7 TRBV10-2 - CASSDWAERSYEQYF TGCGCCAGCAGTGATTGGGCAGAGCGAAGCTACGAGCAGTACTTC
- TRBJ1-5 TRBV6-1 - CASSVEAWDQPQHF TGTGCCAGCAGTGTGGAGGCGTGGGATCAGCCCCAGCATTTT
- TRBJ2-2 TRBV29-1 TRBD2 CSVTGTSGYTGELFF TGCAGCGTTACCGGGACTAGCGGCTACACCGGGGAGCTGTTTTTT
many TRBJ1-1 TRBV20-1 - CSGREPNTEAFF TGCAGTGGCAGGGAGCCGAACACTGAAGCTTTCTTT
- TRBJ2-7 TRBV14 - CASRQGLRRAYEQYF TGTGCCAGCAGACAGGGACTACGCAGAGCCTACGAGCAGTACTTC
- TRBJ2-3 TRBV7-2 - CASSDTQGFTDTQYF TGTGCCAGCAGCGACACTCAAGGATTCACAGATACGCAGTATTTT
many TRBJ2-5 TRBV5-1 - CASSFSRQETQYF TGCGCCAGCAGCTTCTCGCGGCAAGAGACCCAGTACTTC
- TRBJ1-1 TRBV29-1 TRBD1 CSVGDPTGATDTEAFF TGCAGCGTTGGGGACCCGACAGGGGCAACCGACACTGAAGCTTTCTTT
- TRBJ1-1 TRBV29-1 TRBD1 CSQTGQADTEAFF TGCAGCCAAACGGGACAGGCTGACACTGAAGCTTTCTTT
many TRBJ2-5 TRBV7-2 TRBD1 CASSLGRGFPLQETQYF TGTGCCAGCAGCTTGGGCAGGGGGTTTCCCCTACAAGAGACCCAGTACTTC
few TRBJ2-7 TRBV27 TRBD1 CASSLSGQGVHYEQYF TGTGCCAGCAGTTTATCGGGACAGGGGGTTCATTACGAGCAGTACTTC
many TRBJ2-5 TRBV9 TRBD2 CASSLTSGGSLETQYF TGTGCCAGCAGCCTCACTAGCGGGGGTTCGCTAGAGACCCAGTACTTC
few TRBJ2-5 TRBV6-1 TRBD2 CASSERERGRETQYF TGTGCCAGCAGTGAGCGGGAGAGGGGCCGGGAGACCCAGTACTTC
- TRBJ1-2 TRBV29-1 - CSVPTFNYGYTF TGCAGCGTTCCTACATTTAACTATGGCTACACCTTC
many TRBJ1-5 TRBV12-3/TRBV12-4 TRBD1 CASSLRGQGPQPQHF TGTGCCAGCAGTTTACGCGGACAGGGGCCTCAGCCCCAGCATTTT
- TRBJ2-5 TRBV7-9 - CASSPLPSRVAVQETQYF TGTGCCAGCAGCCCCCTCCCATCCAGAGTAGCGGTTCAAGAGACCCAGTACTTC
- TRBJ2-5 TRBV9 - CASSPLNSRETQYF TGTGCCAGTAGTCCTCTGAACAGTCGGGAGACCCAGTACTTC
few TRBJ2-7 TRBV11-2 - CASSNRVFSEQYF TGTGCCAGCAGTAACAGGGTTTTCTCCGAGCAGTACTTC
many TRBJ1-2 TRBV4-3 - CASSQTRADGYTF TGCGCCAGCAGCCAGACGAGGGCGGATGGCTACACCTTC
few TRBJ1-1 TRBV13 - CASSHPTYNTEAFF TGTGCCAGCAGCCACCCGACTTATAACACTGAAGCTTTCTTT
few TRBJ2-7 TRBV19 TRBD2 CASSPPGLAGGTYEQYF TGTGCCAGCTCACCACCGGGACTAGCGGGAGGCACCTACGAGCAGTACTTC
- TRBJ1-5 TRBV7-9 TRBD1 CASSWRQGPGWPQHF TGTGCCAGCAGCTGGAGACAGGGGCCTGGATGGCCCCAGCATTTT
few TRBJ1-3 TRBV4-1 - CASSQEGGLVSGNTIYF TGCGCCAGCAGCCAAGAGGGGGGACTCGTCTCTGGAAACACCATATATTTT